The T cell receptor beta chain under discussion was sequenced for a study of early T cells in non-severe SARS-CoV-2 infection. The overall study: The input, bulk RNA from unsorted whole blood, was sequenced, and chains were unpaired.

The library protocol tagged individual cDNA molecules with unique molecular identifiers. TCRdb passed the 5' RACE reads through MiXCR, listing each CDR3 protein once. There are over 100,000 distinct CDR3 sequences in the sample; around 14% occur only once, and approximately 6.4% lies in the top ten. Findings and caveats of the study: VDJdb matches were skewed toward anti-spike CD8 T cell responses.

This clonotype was recorded a few times. The antigen is not known. V lost 4 bases, J lost 5 bases, and 18 bases lay in between. Germline CDR1 reads MNHNS; CDR2 reads SASEGT. This CDR3 region has 15 residues. The V gene is TRBV6-1, the J gene TRBJ2-7; D gene uncertain. This clonotype was obtained from an adult who was a healthcare worker with PCR-confirmed SARS-CoV-2 infection or an uninfected control (not recorded which). The sample was whole blood. The CDR3 loop is CASSVSQPPAHEQYF. Here the CDR3 DNA reads TGTGCCAGCAGTGTTTCACAGCCCCCGGCCCACGAGCAGTACTTC.